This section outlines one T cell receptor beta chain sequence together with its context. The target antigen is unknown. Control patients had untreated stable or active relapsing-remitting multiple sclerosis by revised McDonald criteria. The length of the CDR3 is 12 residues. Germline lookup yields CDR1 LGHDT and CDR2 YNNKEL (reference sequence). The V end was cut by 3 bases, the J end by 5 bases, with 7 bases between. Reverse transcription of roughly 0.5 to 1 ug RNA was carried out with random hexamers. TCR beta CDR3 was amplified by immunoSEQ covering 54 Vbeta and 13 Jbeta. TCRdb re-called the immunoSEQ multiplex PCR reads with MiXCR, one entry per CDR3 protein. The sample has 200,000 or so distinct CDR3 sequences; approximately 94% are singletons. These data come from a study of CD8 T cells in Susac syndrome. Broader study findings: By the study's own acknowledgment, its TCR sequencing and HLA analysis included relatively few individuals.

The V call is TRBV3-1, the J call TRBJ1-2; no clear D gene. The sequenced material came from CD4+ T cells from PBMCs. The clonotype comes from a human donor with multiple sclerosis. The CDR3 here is CASSQRSYGYTF. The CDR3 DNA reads TGTGCCAGCAGCCAGCGGTCTTATGGCTACACCTTC.